Sequencing of this T cell receptor (beta chain) was carried out in a study of molecular identifiers for immune sequencing clone quantification. Study conclusions and caveats: Approximately 1 million naive cells reportedly did not prevent detection of spiked Jurkat TCR RNA from one cell. Highly expanded clone sizes could be underestimated through barcode sharing by identical TCR molecules.

This clonotype was found a few times. As yet, its antigen is unknown. The CDR3 contains 16 residues. Trimming left V 6 bases short and J 4 bases short, with 22 bases between. In germline, CDR1 is MNHEY, CDR2 SVGEGT. The bulk TCR libraries were made with methods described before and with listed TCR primers. TCRdb re-called the PCR reads through MiXCR, storing one row per CDR3 protein. The sample yields about 630,000 distinct CDR3 sequences, 25% seen once. The receptor's source is a human donor in good health. Some libraries in this study had Jurkat cell RNA spiked in. The chain combines TRBV6-2 or TRBV6-3 with TRBJ2-7; D tentatively reads TRBD1 or TRBD2 (6 bases each). The source material was naive CD8+ T cells from blood, with Jurkat cell RNA spiked in. Described subset: FACS-sorted CD8+CD4-CCR7+CD45RA+ naive T cells. CDR3 nucleotide sequence: TGTGCCAGCAGCCCCCCAGGGAGGCAGGGGACATACGAGCAGTACTTC. Its protein product is CASSPPGRQGTYEQYF.